These T cell receptor beta chains were read from a single sample in a study of metastatic and nonmetastatic thyroid tumors. TCRdb reanalyzed the PCR reads via MiXCR. Here the sample spans 20,000 to 25,000 clones, about 20% being singletons. The sequencing sample was made of adjacent normal tissue. These TCRs come from a female donor with papillary thyroid cancer or a benign thyroid nodule (not recorded which). Some clones in this sample may be carry-over from other donors' samples. Each CDR3 is given with its conserved first and last residue. A D gene is named only where the DNA matches it firmly. Expanded clones are given a class, and other clones once, few, many or no size at all.

J	V	size	D	CDR3	DNA
TRBJ2-1	TRBV27	medium-sized	.	CASSPRGEPPNEQFF	TGTGCCAGCAGTCCTCGCGGAGAGCCCCCCAATGAGCAGTTCTTC
TRBJ1-3	TRBV10-3	.	.	CAISEGPGFSGNTLYF	TGTGCCATCAGTGAGGGACCCGGATTCTCTGGAAACACCCTGTATTTT
TRBJ2-1	TRBV7-2	.	.	CASSFFYNEQFF	TGTGCCAGCAGCTTCTTCTACAATGAGCAGTTCTTC
TRBJ2-5	TRBV20-1	many	TRBD2	CSAATSGVETQYF	TGCAGTGCAGCGACTAGCGGAGTAGAGACCCAGTACTTC
TRBJ1-2	TRBV6-1	.	.	CASSGAGTQSYGYTF	TGTGCCAGCAGTGGGGCCGGGACCCAGAGCTATGGCTACACCTTC
TRBJ1-1	TRBV18	many	TRBD1	CASSPVGTGGMNTEAFF	TGTGCCAGCTCACCGGTAGGGACAGGGGGGATGAACACTGAAGCTTTCTTT
TRBJ2-7	TRBV27	many	TRBD2	CASSWGGGPGEQYF	TGTGCCAGCAGCTGGGGGGGAGGGCCGGGGGAGCAGTACTTC
TRBJ1-4	TRBV30	many	TRBD1	CAWNRGGREKLFF	TGTGCCTGGAACAGGGGGGGTCGGGAAAAACTGTTTTTT
TRBJ2-7	TRBV2	.	.	CSINQRVTSYEQYF	TGTTCCATCAACCAGCGGGTTACATCCTACGAGCAGTACTTC
TRBJ1-1	TRBV6-5	few	.	CASSYSGPINRFSTEAFF	TGTGCCAGCAGTTACTCGGGCCCGATTAACAGGTTCTCCACTGAAGCTTTCTTT